What follows are 25 T cell receptor beta chains derived from one specimen sequenced in a study of long-term antiretroviral therapy in people with HIV. The assay used was immunoSEQ (version v3.0), run at survey level. The repertoire was sequenced with immunoSEQ multiplex PCR; TCRdb's copy has only in-frame clones and lacks some. The sample lists approximately 11,000 clones, around 80% occurring once. The source material was unsorted PBMCs, sampled roughly 7.3 years after starting antiretroviral therapy. Every receptor here comes from a man aged 45-65 years with HIV.

V and J are TRBV6-5 and TRBJ1-1; D not certain. V gave up 5 bases and J gave up 0 bases, with 7 bases separating them. Germline V gives CDR1 MNHEY, CDR2 SVGAGI. This CDR3 spans 13 amino acids. CDR3 residues: CASSIGMNTEAFF. The DNA for the CDR3 is TGTGCCAGCAGTATAGGGATGAACACTGAAGCTTTCTTT.

The CDR3 loop reads CASSLGPGSSYEQYF. Here the CDR3 DNA reads TGTGCCAGCAGCTTAGGTCCGGGGAGCTCCTACGAGCAGTACTTC. This rearrangement joins TRBV11-2 to TRBJ2-7, with D possibly matching TRBD2 (5 bases). The CDR3 has 15 amino acids. The V gene lost 1 base and the J gene lost 0 bases, with 10 bases spanning the gap. Germline V CDR1 and CDR2: SGHAT, FQNNGV.

The table lists this clone with a count of one. The chain combines TRBV7-2 with TRBJ2-3; 11 nucleotides line up with TRBD2. The CDR3 totals 17 residues. Germline trimming cut 5 bases from V and 2 bases from J; bases unmatched to any gene: 9. The germline V gene has CDR1 SGHTA and CDR2 FQGNSA. CDR3 loop: CASSLYSGGAYTDTQYF. The CDR3 DNA follows: TGTGCCAGCAGCCTATATAGCGGGGGGGCCTACACAGATACGCAGTATTTT.

This clone has more than one count but fewer than ten. The J gene is TRBJ2-7, the V gene TRBV27, with a tentative D call TRBD2 (6 bases). V was shortened by 0 bases and J by 2 bases, with 14 bases between the two germline ends. Germline V gives CDR1 MNHEY, CDR2 SMNVEV (reference sequence). This CDR3 has 16 residues. In nucleotides, the CDR3 is TGTGCCAGCAGTTTATCGCGCGGGACGATAACCTACGAGCAGTACTTC. Translation gives CASSLSRGTITYEQYF.

The sample holds a few counts of this clone. The rearrangement uses TRBV19 and TRBJ1-2; D gene ambiguous. The CDR3 length is 10 residues. Germline V gives CDR1 LNHDA, CDR2 SQIVND (reference sequence). Trimming shortened V by 6 bases and J by 7 bases, and 6 bases separated the two germline ends. This CDR3 reads CASRDGGYTF. The CDR3 DNA reads as TGTGCCAGTAGGGACGGTGGCTACACCTTC.

V gene TRBV19 combines with J gene TRBJ2-1, with D unclear. The CDR3 extends over 13 amino acids. Germline loops: CDR1 LNHDA, CDR2 SQIVND (reference sequence). Deletions cut 3 bases from V and 5 bases from J, with 8 bases between. The CDR3 loop is CASSILRHNEQFF. The CDR3 nucleotides are TGTGCCAGTAGTATCCTGAGGCACAATGAGCAGTTCTTC.

The J gene is TRBJ2-3, the V gene TRBV7-6, with TRBD1 as a possible D gene (5 bases). Germline CDR1 reads SGHVS; CDR2 reads FNYEAQ. This CDR3 is 15 amino acids long. V lost 5 bases, J lost 2 bases, and 14 bases lay in between. CDR3 DNA: TGTGCCAGCAGCCCTTTGGGGCCCTACACAGATACGCAGTATTTT. Protein: CASSPLGPYTDTQYF. The variable domain in full, completed from reference TRBV7-6 and TRBJ2-3, reads GAGVSQSPRYKVTKRGQDVALRCDPISGHVSLYWYRQALGQGPEFLTYFNYEAQQDKSGLPNDRFSAERPEGSISTLTIQRTEQRDSAMYRCASSPLGPYTDTQYFGPGTRLTVL.

The genes are TRBV9 and TRBJ2-7, with 9 bases fitting TRBD1. The germline V gene encodes CDR1 SGDLS and CDR2 YYNGEE. After removal of 4 bases from V and 6 bases from J, the junction contained 11 bases not matched to a gene. The CDR3 runs 15 residues. The CDR3: CASSPHRGPLGEQYF. The CDR3 DNA follows: TGTGCCAGCAGCCCCCACAGGGGGCCTCTGGGCGAGCAGTACTTC. The whole variable domain, remainder taken from reference TRBV9 and TRBJ2-7, is DSGVTQTPKHLITATGQRVTLRCSPRSGDLSVYWYQQSLDQGLQFLIQYYNGEERAKGNILERFSAQQFPDLHSELNLSSLELGDSALYFCASSPHRGPLGEQYFGPGTRLTVT.

The J gene is TRBJ2-7, the V gene TRBV19; possibly TRBD1 for D (5 bases). V lost 3 bases and J 2 bases, leaving 11 bases between the germline ends. CDR1 is LNHDA and CDR2 is SQIVND in the germline V gene (reference sequence). This CDR3 has 14 residues. CDR3 nucleotide sequence: TGTGCCAGTAGTATCGGACACTCTACCTACGAGCAGTACTTC. Its translation: CASSIGHSTYEQYF.

The chain is built from TRBV4-1 and TRBJ1-5; unclear D gene. V was pared by 6 bases and J by 7 bases, with 13 bases between. Germline V lookup: CDR1 MGHRA, CDR2 YSYEKL. There are 13 residues in the CDR3. Here the CDR3 reads CASSETPAQPQHF. Written as DNA, the CDR3 is TGCGCCAGCAGTGAGACCCCGGCGCAGCCCCAGCATTTT.

V gene TRBV28 combines with J gene TRBJ1-1, with a possible D match to TRBD1 (5 bases). CDR1 and CDR2 (germline): MDHEN, SYDVKM. The CDR3 totals 13 residues. V lost 4 bases and J lost 8, with 14 bases in between. The CDR3 is CASSSLGPLEAFF. DNA of the CDR3: TGTGCCAGCAGTTCGTTGGGGCCTCTGGAAGCTTTCTTT.

The J gene is TRBJ2-2, the V gene TRBV11-3; the D gene could be TRBD1 or TRBD2 (6 bases each). Trimming pared 4 bases from V and 7 bases from J, leaving 16 bases between. The CDR3 runs 15 residues. Germline CDR1 reads SGHNT; CDR2 reads YENEEA. The CDR3 nucleotides read TGTGCCAGCAGCTCCCCGGGGGCGAAGGACGGGGAGCTGTTTTTT. Residues: CASSSPGAKDGELFF.

V usage is TRBV30 and J usage is TRBJ2-4; unclear D gene. The germline gives CDR1 GTSNPN, CDR2 SVGIG (reference sequence). Deletions cut 2 bases from V and 0 bases from J, with 5 bases between. The CDR3 runs to 13 residues. CDR3 residues: CAWSTIAKNIQYF. The CDR3 coding sequence is TGTGCCTGGAGTACTATAGCCAAAAACATTCAGTACTTC.

Here the CDR3 reads CASADGGPYNSPLHF. For the CDR3, the DNA is TGTGCCAGCGCGGATGGGGGGCCCTATAATTCACCCCTCCACTTT. This sequence joins TRBV27 and TRBJ1-6; a weak D match, TRBD1 (6 bases). The CDR3 totals 15 residues. The germline gives CDR1 MNHEY, CDR2 SMNVEV (reference sequence). V lost 8 bases and J lost 2, with 13 bases in between.

The rearrangement joins TRBV15 to TRBJ2-3; TRBD2 matches at 10 bases. The germline V gene has CDR1 LNHNV and CDR2 YYDKDF (reference sequence). V lost 1 base to trimming and J lost 6 bases; unmatched junction nucleotides: 7. This CDR3 spans 16 amino acids. The CDR3 protein is CATSRVAAGGMDTQYF. CDR3 nucleotide sequence: TGTGCCACCAGCAGAGTGGCAGCGGGGGGGATGGATACGCAGTATTTT.

The chain recombines TRBV5-1 with TRBJ1-1; 7 bases align to TRBD1. The CDR3 length is 14 residues. The ends lost 2 bases at V and 7 bases at J; junction bases unmatched: 8. From germline, CDR1 is SGHRS and CDR2 YFSETQ. CDR3 bases: TGCGCCAGCAGCTTTGGGACAGCATCGCTTGAAGCTTTCTTT. Its translation is CASSFGTASLEAFF.

The V and J genes are TRBV30 and TRBJ2-5, with 12 nucleotides matching TRBD2. Germline lookup yields CDR1 GTSNPN and CDR2 SVGIG (reference sequence). With 1 base clipped from V and 5 bases from J, the junction kept 8 bases outside the gene matches. CDR3 length equals 16 residues. CDR3 sequence: CAWSGLAGVLWETQYF. CDR3 bases: TGTGCCTGGAGTGGACTAGCGGGGGTCCTGTGGGAGACCCAGTACTTC.

The gene calls are TRBV19 and TRBJ2-7; 8 nucleotides line up with TRBD1. The CDR3 has 12 amino acids. Germline V gene sequence: CDR1 LNHDA, CDR2 SQIVND (reference sequence). After removal of 6 bases from V and 4 bases from J, the junction contained 2 bases not matched to a gene. The CDR3 nucleotides are TGTGCCAGTAGCAGGACAGGGTACGAGCAGTACTTC. Translation gives CASSRTGYEQYF.

V gene TRBV5-1 combines with J gene TRBJ2-1; TRBD2 is a possible D gene (7 bases). Looked up from germline, CDR1 is SGHRS and CDR2 is YFSETQ. The CDR3 extends over 15 amino acids. With 0 bases removed from V and 4 bases from J, the gap between germline ends came to 11 bases. CDR3 loop: CASSLGGGGYNEQFF. Here the CDR3 DNA reads TGCGCCAGCAGCTTGGGAGGGGGGGGATACAATGAGCAGTTCTTC.

The chain has TRBV5-1 and TRBJ1-1; D unclear. V was cut by 4 bases and J by 1 base, with 11 bases left in between. CDR1 and CDR2 (germline): SGHRS, YFSETQ. This CDR3 contains 14 residues. The CDR3 DNA follows: TGCGCCAGCAGCGTGGCCATCGGGAACACTGAAGCTTTCTTT. Translation: CASSVAIGNTEAFF.

This clone appeared a few times. The V call is TRBV6-6, the J call TRBJ2-2; tentatively, D is TRBD1 or TRBD2 (5 bases each). This CDR3 region has 14 residues. In germline, CDR1 is MNHNY, CDR2 SVGAGI (reference sequence). Trimming stripped 6 bases from V and 6 bases from J, with 14 bases between. The CDR3 DNA reads TGTGCCAGCAGCTACGAGGGGCCGCCCGGGGAGCTGTTTTTT. It yields the protein CASSYEGPPGELFF.

V gene TRBV18 combines with J gene TRBJ2-6, with 7 bases matching TRBD1. This CDR3 has 18 amino acids. The V segment lost 2 bases and the J segment 0 bases; nucleotides outside the gene matches: 7. The germline V gene encodes CDR1 KGHSH and CDR2 LQKENI. The CDR3 DNA reads as TGTGCCAGCTCACCAGGGGGACAGATAAACTCTGGGGCCAACGTCCTGACTTTC. Its protein product is CASSPGGQINSGANVLTF.

The chain uses TRBV7-9 and TRBJ2-3; D is undetermined. Germline CDR1 and CDR2: SEHNR and FQNEAQ (reference sequence). The CDR3 is made up of 14 amino acids. V lost 2 bases and J 2 bases, leaving 8 bases between the germline ends. DNA of the CDR3: TGTGCCAGCAGCTTATCTCTATCCACAGATACGCAGTATTTT. This translates into CASSLSLSTDTQYF. Variable domain in full (rest from reference TRBV7-9 and TRBJ2-3): DTGVSQNPRHKITKRGQNVTFRCDPISEHNRLYWYRQTLGQGPEFLTYFQNEAQLEKSRLLSDRFSAERPKGSFSTLEIQRTEQGDSAMYLCASSLSLSTDTQYFGPGTRLTVL.

The chain recombines TRBV4-1 with TRBJ2-1; TRBD2 might be the D (5 bases). Germline CDR1 and CDR2: MGHRA and YSYEKL. The V end was cut by 3 bases, the J end by 0 bases, with 6 bases between. This CDR3 contains 14 residues. CDR3 bases: TGCGCCAGCAGCCAGGGGAGCTCCTACAATGAGCAGTTCTTC. Its protein is CASSQGSSYNEQFF.

Only one count was recorded for this clone. V usage is TRBV11-1 and J usage is TRBJ1-1; D remains ambiguous. Trimming removed 1 base at V and 2 bases at J, with 11 bases between. Germline V lookup: CDR1 SGHAT, CDR2 FQDESV (reference sequence). The CDR3 contains 15 residues. The CDR3 region is CASSLDWTANTEAFF. CDR3 coding DNA: TGTGCCAGCAGCTTAGACTGGACGGCAAACACTGAAGCTTTCTTT. The variable domain in full, completed from reference TRBV11-1 and TRBJ1-1, reads EAEVAQSPRYKITEKSQAVAFWCDPISGHATLYWYRQILGQGPELLVQFQDESVVDDSQLPKDRFSAERLKGVDSTLKIQPAELGDSAMYLCASSLDWTANTEAFFGQGTRLTVV.